This T cell receptor (beta chain) was retrieved from a study of blood T cell repertoires in COVID-19. Study background: Specimens from acute and convalescent COVID-19 originated in the United States, Italy and Spain.

The CDR3 extends over 17 amino acids. In the source study's methods: Researchers report that nucleated cell counts were estimated from reference gene primer amplification. Clones were read by immunoSEQ multiplex PCR, and TCRdb kept only the in-frame ones, dropping some. That table gives V, J and clone size, and the DNA gave D and trimming. The top ten clones hold roughly 13% of a sample with about 130,000 clones, 70% to 90% of them seen once. In this sample, this clone turned up many times. This TCR was recovered from a human donor in a cohort sampled during active COVID-19. The chain is built from TRBV12-2 and TRBJ2-7; the D call of TRBD1 is as the table states it, not checked on the DNA. TRBV12-2 is shown as a pseudogene. The sample consisted of peripheral blood. This chain's CDR3 is CASRLAHRQGPSYEQYF. In DNA form, the CDR3 reads TGTGCAAGTCGCTTAGCGCACCGACAGGGTCCCTCCTACGAGCAGTACTTC.